Below are 3 T cell receptor beta chains sequenced from a single sample in a study of cytomegalovirus exposure and HLA in healthy donors. Primers for the PCR totalled 60 Vbeta and 13 Jbeta. The repertoire was sequenced with immunoSEQ multiplex PCR; TCRdb's copy has only in-frame clones and lacks some. The repertoire has under 150,000 clones, about 80% of them found once; the top ten carry more than 2.5%. The sample was PBMCs. These TCRs come from a male donor in good health and CMV-seronegative.

The CDR3 coding sequence is TGTGCCATCAGTGAGTCGAGCCAGGGGGCAGGCCGTTCCTACAATGAGCAGTTCTTC. It is translated as CAISESSQGAGRSYNEQFF. This chain connects TRBV10-3 to TRBJ2-1; TRBD1 agrees at 8 bases. The CDR3 length is 19 residues. Germline-derived CDR1 and CDR2 are ENHRY and SYGVKD. With V trimmed by 0 bases and J by 1 base, 11 bases remained unmatched.

This clone was recorded once. This rearrangement joins TRBV12-5 to TRBJ2-1; 10 bases line up with TRBD2. The CDR3 is made up of 16 amino acids. CDR1 and CDR2 from the germline V gene are LGHNT and FRNRAP. Trimming took 7 bases from V and 4 from J; bases not matched to a gene: 10. CDR3 DNA sequence: TGTGCTAGTGTCCCGGAGGGAGCGGGAGGGTACAATGAGCAGTTCTTC. The encoded protein is CASVPEGAGGYNEQFF.

This chain links TRBV7-9 with TRBJ1-2, with D maybe TRBD1 (5 bases). Germline CDR1 and CDR2: SEHNR and FQNEAQ (reference sequence). V shed 5 bases and J shed 8 bases, with 15 bases lying between them. The CDR3 runs to 13 residues. The CDR3 DNA reads as TGTGCCAGCAGCAACTTCAGGGTTTGGGGCTACACCTTC. Residues: CASSNFRVWGYTF.